This T cell receptor beta chain was captured by sequencing in a study of CXCR3-negative and CXCR3-positive naive CD8 T cells. Findings and limits, study-wide: In CXCR3-positive naive cells, the TRB CDR3s were more hydrophobic than in CXCR3-negative naive cells. With respect to TRBV-TRBJ usage, naive CXCR3-negative and CXCR3-positive cells were similar; memory differed. Memory CD8+ T cell repertoires were far less diverse than both naive subsets.

The CDR3 spans 16 residues. With regard to this clonotype: Its specificity is unknown.

Via 5' RACE with UMI labels, TRB cDNA libraries were prepared. TCRdb reprocessed the 5' RACE reads and stores each CDR3 protein as one record, lacking DNA. Its table lists around 140,000 distinct CDR3 sequences. Sequencing was done on a sample of naive CXCR3+ CD8+ T cells from blood. Subset in this sample: CD45RO-CCR7+CD27+CD95- naive CD8+ T cells expressing CXCR3 (TNR3+). This chain connects TRBV12-3 or TRBV12-4 to TRBJ2-2. This receptor was obtained from a human donor in good health. Some clones in this sample may be carry-over from other donors' samples. CDR3 residues: CASSMSLLANTGELFF.